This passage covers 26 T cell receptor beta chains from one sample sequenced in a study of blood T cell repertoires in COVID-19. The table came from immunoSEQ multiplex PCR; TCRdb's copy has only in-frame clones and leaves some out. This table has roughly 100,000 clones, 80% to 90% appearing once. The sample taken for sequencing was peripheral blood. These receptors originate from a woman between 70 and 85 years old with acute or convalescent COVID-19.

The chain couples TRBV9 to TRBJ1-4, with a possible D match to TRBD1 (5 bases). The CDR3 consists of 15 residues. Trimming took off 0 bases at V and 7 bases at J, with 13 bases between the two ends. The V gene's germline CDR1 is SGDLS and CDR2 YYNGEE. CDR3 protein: CASSVVGGGSEKLFF. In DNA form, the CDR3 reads TGTGCCAGCAGCGTAGTCGGCGGGGGAAGTGAAAAACTGTTTTTT.

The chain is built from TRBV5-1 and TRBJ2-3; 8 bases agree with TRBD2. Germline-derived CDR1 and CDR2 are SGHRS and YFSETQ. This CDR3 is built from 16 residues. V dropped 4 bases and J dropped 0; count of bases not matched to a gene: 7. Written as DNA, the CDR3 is TGCGCCAGCAGCCGTCGGTCGGGAGGGAGCACAGATACGCAGTATTTT. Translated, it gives CASSRRSGGSTDTQYF.

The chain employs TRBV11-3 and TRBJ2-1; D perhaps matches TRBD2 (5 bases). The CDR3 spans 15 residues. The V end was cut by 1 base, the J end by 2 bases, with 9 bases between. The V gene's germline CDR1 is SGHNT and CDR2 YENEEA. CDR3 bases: TGTGCCAGCAGCTTAGCGGGATTCACCTACAATGAGCAGTTCTTC. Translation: CASSLAGFTYNEQFF.

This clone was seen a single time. CDR3 coding DNA: TGTGCCAGCAGCCAAGTGGCCGGAGCAAACTATGGCTACACCTTC. Its translation: CASSQVAGANYGYTF. The chain carries TRBV14 and TRBJ1-2; unclear D gene. The CDR3 length is 15 residues. V lost 1 base, J lost 2 bases, and 11 bases lay in between. Germline V gene lookup returns CDR1 SGHDN and CDR2 FVKESK.

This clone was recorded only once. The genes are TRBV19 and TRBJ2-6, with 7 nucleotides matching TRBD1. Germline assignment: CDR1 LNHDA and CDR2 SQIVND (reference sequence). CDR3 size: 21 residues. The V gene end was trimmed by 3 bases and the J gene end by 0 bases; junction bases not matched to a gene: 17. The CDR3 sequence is CASSIKPGHGDRYSGANVLTF. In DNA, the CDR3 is TGTGCCAGTAGTATTAAGCCTGGACACGGGGACAGATACTCTGGGGCCAACGTCCTGACTTTC.

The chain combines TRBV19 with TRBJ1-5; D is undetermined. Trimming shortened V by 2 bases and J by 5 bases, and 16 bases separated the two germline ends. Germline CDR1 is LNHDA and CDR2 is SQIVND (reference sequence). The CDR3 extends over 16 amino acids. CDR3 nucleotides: TGTGCCAGTAGTATATCCAACCCGAAGAGGGATCAGCCCCAGCATTTT. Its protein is CASSISNPKRDQPQHF.

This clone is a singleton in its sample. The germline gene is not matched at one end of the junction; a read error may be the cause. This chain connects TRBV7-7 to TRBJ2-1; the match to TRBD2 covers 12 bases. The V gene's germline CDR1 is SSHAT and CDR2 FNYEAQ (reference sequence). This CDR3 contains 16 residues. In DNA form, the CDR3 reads TGTGCTAGCAGCCCGACTAGCGGGAGCTCCTACAATGAGCAGTTCTTC. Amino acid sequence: CASSPTSGSSYNEQFF.

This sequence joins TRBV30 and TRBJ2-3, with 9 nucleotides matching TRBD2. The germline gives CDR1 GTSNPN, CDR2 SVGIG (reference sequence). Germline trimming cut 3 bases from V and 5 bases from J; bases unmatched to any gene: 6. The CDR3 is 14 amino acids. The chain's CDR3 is CAWRASGVKDTQYF. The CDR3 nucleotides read TGTGCCTGGAGGGCTAGCGGGGTGAAAGATACGCAGTATTTT.

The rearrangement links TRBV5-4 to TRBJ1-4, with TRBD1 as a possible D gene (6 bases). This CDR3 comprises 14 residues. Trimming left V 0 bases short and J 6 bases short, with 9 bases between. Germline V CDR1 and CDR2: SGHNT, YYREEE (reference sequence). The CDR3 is CASSLEWTDEKLFF. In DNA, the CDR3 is TGTGCCAGCAGCTTGGAGTGGACAGATGAAAAACTGTTTTTT.

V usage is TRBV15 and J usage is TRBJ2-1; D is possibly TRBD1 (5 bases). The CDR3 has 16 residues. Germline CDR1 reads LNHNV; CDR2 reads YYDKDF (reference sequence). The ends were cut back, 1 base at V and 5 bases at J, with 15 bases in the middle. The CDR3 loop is CATSRGSSLGDNEQFF. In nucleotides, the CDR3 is TGTGCCACCAGCAGAGGATCCTCTCTAGGGGACAATGAGCAGTTCTTC.

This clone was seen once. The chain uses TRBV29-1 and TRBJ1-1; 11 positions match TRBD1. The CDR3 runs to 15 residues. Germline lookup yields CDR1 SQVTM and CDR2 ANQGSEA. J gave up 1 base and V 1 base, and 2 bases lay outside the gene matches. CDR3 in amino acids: CSVEGTGGANTEAFF. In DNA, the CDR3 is TGCAGCGTTGAAGGGACAGGGGGCGCGAACACTGAAGCTTTCTTT.

CDR3 region: CASSPLGETQYF. CDR3 bases: TGTGCCAGTAGCCCCCTCGGGGAGACCCAGTACTTC. This chain uses TRBV19 with TRBJ2-5; D gene unclear. Germline loops: CDR1 LNHDA, CDR2 SQIVND (reference sequence). This CDR3 is 12 amino acids long. The V end lost 6 bases, the J end lost 5 bases, and 10 bases lay between the germline ends.

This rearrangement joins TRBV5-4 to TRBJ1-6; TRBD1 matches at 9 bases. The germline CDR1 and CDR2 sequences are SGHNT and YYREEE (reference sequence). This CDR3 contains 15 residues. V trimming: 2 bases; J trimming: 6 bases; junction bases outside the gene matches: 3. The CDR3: CASSLGQGTNSPLHF. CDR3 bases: TGTGCCAGCAGCTTAGGACAGGGGACTAATTCACCCCTCCACTTT.

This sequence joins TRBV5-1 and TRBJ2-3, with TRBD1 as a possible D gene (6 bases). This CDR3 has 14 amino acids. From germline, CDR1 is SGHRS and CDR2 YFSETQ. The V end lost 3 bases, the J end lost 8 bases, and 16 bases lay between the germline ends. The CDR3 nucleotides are TGCGCCAGCAGCTCTGGGGACACCCTGGGTACGCAGTATTTT. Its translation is CASSSGDTLGTQYF.

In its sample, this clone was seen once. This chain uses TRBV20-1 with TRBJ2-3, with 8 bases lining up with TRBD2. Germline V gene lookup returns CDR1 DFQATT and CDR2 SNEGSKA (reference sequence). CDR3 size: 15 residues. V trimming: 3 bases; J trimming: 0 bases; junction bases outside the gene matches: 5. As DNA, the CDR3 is TGCAGTGCTAGTCGGTCTAGCGGGAGCACAGATACGCAGTATTTT. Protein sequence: CSASRSSGSTDTQYF.

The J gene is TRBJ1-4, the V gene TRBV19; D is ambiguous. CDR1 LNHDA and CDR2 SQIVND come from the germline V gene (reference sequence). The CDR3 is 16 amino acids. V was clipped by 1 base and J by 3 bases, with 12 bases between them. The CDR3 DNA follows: TGTGCCAGTAGTATAGGCTCGGCGGGATCTAATGAAAAACTGTTTTTT. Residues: CASSIGSAGSNEKLFF.

For the CDR3, the DNA is TGTGCCAGCAGCTCCTCTACCCACAATGAGCAGTTCTTC. Translated, it gives CASSSSTHNEQFF. V usage is TRBV7-2 and J usage is TRBJ2-1; no reliable D call. Germline CDR1 reads SGHTA; CDR2 reads FQGNSA. V was cut by 4 bases and J by 5 bases, with 9 bases left in between. This CDR3 spans 13 amino acids.

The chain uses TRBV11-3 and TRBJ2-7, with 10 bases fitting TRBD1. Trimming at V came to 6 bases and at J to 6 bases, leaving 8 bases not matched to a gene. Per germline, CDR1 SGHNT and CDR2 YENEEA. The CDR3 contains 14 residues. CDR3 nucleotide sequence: TGTGCCAGCAGGTGTGGGGACAGGGGTTGCGAGCAGTACTTC. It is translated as CASRCGDRGCEQYF.

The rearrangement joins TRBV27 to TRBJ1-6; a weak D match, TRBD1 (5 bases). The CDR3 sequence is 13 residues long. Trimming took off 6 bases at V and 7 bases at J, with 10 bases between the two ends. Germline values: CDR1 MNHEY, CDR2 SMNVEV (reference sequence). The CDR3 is CASSRAGNSPLHF. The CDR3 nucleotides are TGTGCCAGCAGCAGGGCCGGAAATTCACCCCTCCACTTT.

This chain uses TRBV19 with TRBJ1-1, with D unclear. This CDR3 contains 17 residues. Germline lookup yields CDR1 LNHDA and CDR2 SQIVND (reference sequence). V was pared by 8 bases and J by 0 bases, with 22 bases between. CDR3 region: CASSHNLGPFMNTEAFF. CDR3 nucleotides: TGTGCCAGTTCTCACAACTTGGGCCCTTTTATGAACACTGAAGCTTTCTTT. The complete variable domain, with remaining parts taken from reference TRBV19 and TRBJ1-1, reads DGGITQSPKYLFRKEGQNVTLSCEQNLNHDAMYWYRQDPGQGLRLIYYSQIVNDFQKGDIAEGYSVSREKKESFPLTVTSAQKNPTAFYLCASSHNLGPFMNTEAFFGQGTRLTVV.

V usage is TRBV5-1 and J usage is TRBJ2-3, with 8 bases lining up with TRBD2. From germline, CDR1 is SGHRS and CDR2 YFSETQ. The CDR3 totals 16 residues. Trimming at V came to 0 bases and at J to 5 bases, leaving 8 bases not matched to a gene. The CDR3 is CASSLEWREVLDTQYF. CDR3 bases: TGCGCCAGCAGCTTGGAGTGGCGGGAGGTGTTAGATACGCAGTATTTT.

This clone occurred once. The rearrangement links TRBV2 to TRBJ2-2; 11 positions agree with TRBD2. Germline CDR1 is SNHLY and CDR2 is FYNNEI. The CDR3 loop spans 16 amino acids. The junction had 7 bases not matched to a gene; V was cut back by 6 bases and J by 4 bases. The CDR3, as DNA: TGTGCCAGCAGGCGCGGGACTAGCGGAGTCACCGGGGAGCTGTTTTTT. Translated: CASRRGTSGVTGELFF.

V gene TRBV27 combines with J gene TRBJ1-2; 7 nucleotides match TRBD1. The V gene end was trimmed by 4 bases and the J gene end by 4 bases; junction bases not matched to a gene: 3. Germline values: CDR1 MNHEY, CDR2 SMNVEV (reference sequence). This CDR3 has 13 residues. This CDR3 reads CASSSSGGYGYTF. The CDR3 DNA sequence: TGTGCCAGCAGTTCCTCAGGGGGCTATGGCTACACCTTC.

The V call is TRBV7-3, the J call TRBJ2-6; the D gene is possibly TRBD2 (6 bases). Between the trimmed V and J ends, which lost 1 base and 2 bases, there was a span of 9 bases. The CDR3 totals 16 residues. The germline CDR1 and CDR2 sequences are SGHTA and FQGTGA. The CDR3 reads CASSLSGGAGANVLTF. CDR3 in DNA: TGTGCCAGCAGCTTAAGCGGAGGGGCTGGGGCCAACGTCCTGACTTTC.

The CDR3 DNA follows: TGTGCCAGTATGGATCTGAAAGGTACAGGGCTAGCCCGATCCTACAATGAGCAGTTCTTC. The encoded protein is CASMDLKGTGLARSYNEQFF. J is TRBJ2-1 and V is TRBV19; the D gene is possibly TRBD1 (6 bases). CDR1 and CDR2 (germline): LNHDA, SQIVND (reference sequence). The CDR3 covers 20 residues. The ends were cut back, 7 bases at V and 1 base at J, with 29 bases in the middle.

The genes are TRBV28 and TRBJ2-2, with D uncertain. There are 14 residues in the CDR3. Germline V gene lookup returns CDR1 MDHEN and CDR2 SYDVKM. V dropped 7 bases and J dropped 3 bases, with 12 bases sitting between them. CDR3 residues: CASTPPGYTGELFF. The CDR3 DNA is TGTGCCAGCACCCCCCCGGGTTACACCGGGGAGCTGTTTTTT.